This T cell receptor (beta chain) stems from a study of technical replicates of blood from a handful of donors. The protocol was immunoSEQ multiplex PCR, while the TCRdb copy is restricted to in-frame clones and leaves out a portion. The sample consists of some 60,000 clones, about 95% of them appearing once. This TCR was sampled from a human donor in good health. Some clones in this sample may be carry-over from other donors' samples. The sample was PBMCs.

CDR3 sequence reads: CASSLSPDSVNEQYF. The CDR3 DNA sequence: TGTGCCAGCAGCTTATCTCCCGATTCGGTCAACGAGCAGTACTTC. The rearrangement links TRBV11-2 to TRBJ2-7; no reliable D call. This CDR3 has 15 amino acids. Germline V lookup: CDR1 SGHAT, CDR2 FQNNGV. V was shortened by 2 bases and J by 5 bases, with 16 bases between the two germline ends.